One and the same sample provided the 20 T cell receptor beta chains below, sequenced in a study of cytomegalovirus exposure and HLA in healthy donors (dated by TCRdb to about 2017). The library was made by the immunoSEQ multiplex PCR assay. The source is immuneACCESS, and TCRdb retained only in-frame sequences with V and J called. Part of the clones is not carried over; for the studies checked, unresolved V genes explain less than half of this, and the remainder is unexplained. Present in this sample are some 65,000 clones, around 97% of which were seen just once. Around 2.5% of the sample lies in the top ten. Sequenced input: PBMCs. Every receptor here comes from a man in his late teens or twenties in good health and CMV-seronegative.

This sequence joins TRBV28 and TRBJ1-2, with 12 nucleotides matching TRBD1. The V and J ends lost 1 base and 8 bases, in that order; junction bases with no gene match: 14. The CDR3 has 18 residues. The germline V gene encodes CDR1 MDHEN and CDR2 SYDVKM. CDR3 sequence reads: CASSLSGTGGVILSGYTF. CDR3 coding DNA: TGTGCCAGCAGTTTATCCGGGACAGGGGGCGTAATTCTCTCCGGCTACACCTTC.

This sequence joins TRBV2 and TRBJ1-5; 9 nucleotides line up with TRBD1. V lost 3 bases, J lost 0 bases, and 3 bases stayed unmatched. Looked up from germline, CDR1 is SNHLY and CDR2 is FYNNEI. The CDR3 runs 16 residues. In DNA form, the CDR3 reads TGTGCCAGCAGTGAGGACAGGGGATATAGCAATCAGCCCCAGCATTTT. Its translation is CASSEDRGYSNQPQHF.

V is TRBV4-1 and J is TRBJ1-2; 7 nucleotides align to TRBD1. The CDR3 totals 16 residues. J gave up 4 bases and V 0 bases, and 8 bases lay outside the gene matches. Per the germline V gene, CDR1 is MGHRA and CDR2 is YSYEKL. The CDR3 spells CASSQEQTGTLYGYTF. The CDR3 region has the DNA TGCGCCAGCAGCCAAGAACAGACAGGGACCCTCTATGGCTACACCTTC.

V usage is TRBV7-8 and J usage is TRBJ1-1; weak D call: TRBD1 (5 bases). CDR3 length: 15 residues. Germline V lookup: CDR1 SGHVS, CDR2 FQNEAQ. The V and J ends lost 1 base and 0 bases respectively, with 9 bases between them. CDR3 nucleotides: TGTGCCAGCAGCTTAGGGACATCTTTGAACACTGAAGCTTTCTTT. Translating it yields CASSLGTSLNTEAFF. Drawing the rest from reference TRBV7-8 and TRBJ1-1, the complete variable domain is GAGVSQSPRYKVAKRGQDVALRCDPISGHVSLFWYQQALGQGPEFLTYFQNEAQLDKSGLPSDRFFAERPEGSVSTLKIQRTQQEDSAVYLCASSLGTSLNTEAFFGQGTRLTVV.

The V gene is TRBV7-9, the J gene TRBJ1-5; possibly TRBD1 for D (6 bases). The germline gives CDR1 SEHNR, CDR2 FQNEAQ (reference sequence). This CDR3 contains 15 residues. Trimming left V 5 bases short and J 2 bases short, with 13 bases between. CDR3 protein: CASSPQGTGNQPQHF. CDR3 nucleotides: TGTGCCAGCAGCCCACAGGGAACGGGCAATCAGCCCCAGCATTTT.

This chain joins TRBV5-1 and TRBJ1-1, with 8 positions matching TRBD1. CDR1 SGHRS and CDR2 YFSETQ come from the germline V gene. V lost 7 bases and J lost 2; bases outside the gene matches: 7. This CDR3 contains 14 residues. The CDR3 protein is CASDPGQGNTEAFF. The DNA of the CDR3 is TGCGCCAGCGACCCAGGACAGGGAAACACTGAAGCTTTCTTT.

The chain links TRBV11-3 to TRBJ1-1; no definite D call. V was clipped by 3 bases and J by 2 bases, with 10 bases between them. Germline assignment: CDR1 SGHNT and CDR2 YENEEA. CDR3 size: 14 residues. The CDR3 spells CASSFNGGNTEAFF. Here the CDR3 DNA reads TGTGCCAGCAGCTTTAACGGAGGCAACACTGAAGCTTTCTTT.

This clone was detected only once. CDR3 sequence (DNA): TGTGCCAGCAGTTATTACGTCCCAGGGAGGTCACCCCTCCACTTT. Its protein product is CASSYYVPGRSPLHF. The V and J genes are TRBV6-5 and TRBJ1-6; D is possibly TRBD1 (5 bases). Germline V gene lookup returns CDR1 MNHEY and CDR2 SVGAGI. Trimming pared 3 bases from V and 10 bases from J, leaving 16 bases between. The CDR3 has 15 amino acids.

The chain has TRBV30 and TRBJ1-3, with D hard to call. Per the germline V gene, CDR1 is GTSNPN and CDR2 is SVGIG (reference sequence). The length of the CDR3 is 12 residues. Trimming pared 4 bases from V and 8 bases from J, leaving 12 bases between. CDR3 DNA sequence: TGTGCCTGGAACGGGATGAAGGACACCATATATTTT. It yields the protein CAWNGMKDTIYF.

This clone has a single count. The chain uses TRBV15 and TRBJ2-7; no reliable D call. The V end was cut by 0 bases, the J end by 2 bases, with 8 bases between. This CDR3 has 14 amino acids. Per germline, CDR1 LNHNV and CDR2 YYDKDF (reference sequence). CDR3 nucleotides: TGTGCCACCAGCAGAGATAACAGCCCCTACGAGCAGTACTTC. Protein sequence: CATSRDNSPYEQYF.

The chain joins TRBV6-5 to TRBJ1-1; D not resolved. The CDR3 sequence is 13 residues long. The germline V and J ends were trimmed by 5 bases and 0 bases, with 7 bases remaining between them. CDR1 and CDR2 (germline): MNHEY, SVGAGI. Here the CDR3 DNA reads TGTGCCAGCAGTCGGACTCTGAACACTGAAGCTTTCTTT. Protein product: CASSRTLNTEAFF.

This clone was counted once. The chain recombines TRBV30 with TRBJ1-5, with D unclear. Germline values: CDR1 GTSNPN, CDR2 SVGIG (reference sequence). The CDR3 sequence is 13 residues long. Trimming cost V 0 bases and J 6 bases, with 9 bases left between them. The CDR3 protein is CAWSVEATQPQHF. CDR3 DNA: TGTGCCTGGAGTGTCGAGGCGACTCAGCCCCAGCATTTT. The variable domain in full, completed from reference TRBV30 and TRBJ1-5, reads SQTIHQWPATLVQPVGSPLSLECTVEGTSNPNLYWYRQAAGRGLQLLFYSVGIGQISSEVPQNLSASRPQDRQFILSSKKLLLSDSGFYLCAWSVEATQPQHFGDGTRLSIL.

This chain links TRBV6-6 with TRBJ2-7; maybe TRBD1 (5 bases). The CDR3 runs 13 residues. The V end was cut by 1 base, the J end by 5 bases, with 9 bases between. CDR1 and CDR2 (germline): MNHNY, SVGAGI (reference sequence). The DNA for the CDR3 is TGTGCCAGCAGTTACTTAGGGGTCGACGAGCAGTACTTC. Residues: CASSYLGVDEQYF.

The V and J genes are TRBV5-1 and TRBJ2-5; a weak D match, TRBD1 (6 bases). The V end lost 2 bases, the J end lost 5 bases, and 16 bases lay between the germline ends. The CDR3 is 15 amino acids. CDR1 SGHRS and CDR2 YFSETQ come from the germline V gene. CDR3 region: CASSLGGLEGETQYF. CDR3 sequence (DNA): TGCGCCAGCAGCTTAGGGGGATTGGAAGGGGAGACCCAGTACTTC. The variable domain in full, with the rest retrieved from reference TRBV5-1 and TRBJ2-5, is KAGVTQTPRYLIKTRGQQVTLSCSPISGHRSVSWYQQTPGQGLQFLFEYFSETQRNKGNFPGRFSGRQFSNSRSEMNVSTLELGDSALYLCASSLGGLEGETQYFGPGTRLLVL.

This clone is a singleton in its sample. The V and J genes are TRBV28 and TRBJ2-3; TRBD2 is a possible D gene (5 bases). The CDR3 sequence is 14 residues long. CDR1 is MDHEN, CDR2 SYDVKM, per germline. Trimming shortened V by 7 bases and J by 3 bases, and 14 bases separated the two germline ends. CDR3 in amino acids: CASTPRGWTDTQYF. The DNA for the CDR3 is TGTGCCAGCACCCCCCGCGGGTGGACAGATACGCAGTATTTT.

This clone was counted a single time. V gene TRBV19 combines with J gene TRBJ1-5, with D possibly being TRBD1 (5 bases). CDR1 and CDR2 (germline): LNHDA, SQIVND (reference sequence). Trimming stripped 7 bases from V and 0 bases from J, with 16 bases between. The CDR3 contains 16 residues. This chain's CDR3 is CASNGGGTDSNQPQHF. In DNA, the CDR3 is TGTGCCAGTAACGGTGGGGGGACGGATAGCAATCAGCCCCAGCATTTT.

The J gene is TRBJ2-1, the V gene TRBV18, with D perhaps TRBD2 (6 bases). V shed 5 bases and J shed 7 bases, with 15 bases lying between them. The CDR3 is 14 residues long. Germline CDR1 is KGHSH and CDR2 is LQKENI. The CDR3 spells CASSDRDLPNEQFF. The DNA of the CDR3 is TGTGCCAGCTCAGACCGGGACTTGCCGAATGAGCAGTTCTTC.

The chain is built from TRBV28 and TRBJ1-2; 7 bases map to TRBD1. V trimming: 2 bases; J trimming: 4 bases; junction bases outside the gene matches: 1. CDR3 size: 13 residues. Germline V CDR1 and CDR2: MDHEN, SYDVKM. The CDR3 DNA reads as TGTGCCAGCAGTTTACGGGACAGCTATGGCTACACCTTC. Translated: CASSLRDSYGYTF.

The rearrangement uses TRBV29-1 and TRBJ2-3; possibly TRBD1 for D (5 bases). Germline assignment: CDR1 SQVTM and CDR2 ANQGSEA. The CDR3 is 15 residues long. This CDR3 reads CSLSTGSSLSHTQYF. The CDR3 DNA reads as TGCAGTCTCTCTACAGGTTCATCGCTGTCACATACGCAGTATTTT.

The chain links TRBV6-6 to TRBJ2-5, with TRBD2 matching 10 bases. Per germline, CDR1 MNHNY and CDR2 SVGAGI (reference sequence). Germline trimming cut 6 bases from V and 2 bases from J; bases unmatched to any gene: 6. The CDR3 spans 15 residues. The CDR3 sequence: CASRTGLAVQETQYF. DNA for the CDR3: TGTGCCAGCAGGACCGGACTAGCGGTACAAGAGACCCAGTACTTC.